What follows is one T cell receptor (beta chain) and its context. Antigen specificity is unknown. This specimen comes from a study of monozygotic twins with inflammatory bowel disease. Germline CDR1 SGHKS, CDR2 YYEKEE (reference sequence). CDR3 length equals 15 residues. Whole-study findings and limits: No discrimination was achieved between different T cell subtypes. Especially where disease activity was present, IBD patients had fewer clonotypes in common with others than healthy twins did.

TCRalpha and TCRbeta cDNA underwent two nested PCRs of roughly 16 and 10 cycles. Using the 5' RACE reads, TCRdb records one entry per CDR3 protein without DNA. With under 200,000 distinct CDR3 sequences in the sample, the ten largest clones hold roughly 3%. This sequence was found in a human donor with ulcerative colitis or Crohn's disease, or a healthy co-twin of an affected twin (not recorded which). This sequence joins TRBV5-5 and TRBJ1-5; TCRdb names TRBD1, which stays unverified in the absence of DNA. Sequenced material: blood. The CDR3 region is CASSRDRVWNQPQHF.